What follows are 20 T cell receptor beta chains derived from one specimen sequenced in a study of siplizumab effects on memory and regulatory T cells. Sequenced by immunoSEQ multiplex PCR; TCRdb stores in-frame clones only, minus some. This table holds around 110,000 clones, around 94% found once. Material: non-Treg CD4+ T cells sorted from blood. These receptors were obtained from a human donor in good health.

The rearrangement uses TRBV6-1 and TRBJ2-7, with D possibly being TRBD1 (7 bases). This CDR3 has 14 amino acids. The V gene lost 3 bases and the J gene lost 5 bases, with 14 bases spanning the gap. Germline CDR1 reads MNHNS; CDR2 reads SASEGT. The CDR3 is CASSDLAGGHEQYF. The CDR3, as DNA: TGTGCCAGCAGTGATTTGGCAGGGGGGCACGAGCAGTACTTC.

The CDR3 DNA reads TGTGCCAGCAGCCCTCGACTAGCGGGAGGGTACACAGATACGCAGTATTTT. Translated, it gives CASSPRLAGGYTDTQYF. The rearrangement uses TRBV11-1 and TRBJ2-3, with 14 positions matching TRBD2. The CDR3 has 17 residues. V shed 5 bases, J shed 2 bases, and the junction held 6 bases outside the gene matches. Germline CDR1 and CDR2: SGHAT and FQDESV (reference sequence).

This clone was seen once. V is TRBV10-3 and J is TRBJ1-2; possibly TRBD1 for D (5 bases). Trimming took off 3 bases at V and 1 base at J, with 9 bases between the two ends. The CDR3 runs 14 residues. CDR1 is ENHRY, CDR2 SYGVKD, per germline. The DNA for the CDR3 is TGTGCCATCAGTGACCCAGGGAATAACTATGGCTACACCTTC. It yields the protein CAISDPGNNYGYTF.

J is TRBJ2-3 and V is TRBV9; D remains ambiguous. Per the germline V gene, CDR1 is SGDLS and CDR2 is YYNGEE. This CDR3 is 15 amino acids long. V was pared by 3 bases and J by 2 bases, with 13 bases between. The CDR3 nucleotides read TGTGCCAGCAGCGCGAAAGGCGTAATCACAGATACGCAGTATTTT. It codes for CASSAKGVITDTQYF.

The V call is TRBV18, the J call TRBJ2-7; 12 bases fit TRBD2. CDR3 length: 17 residues. The V segment lost 0 bases and the J segment 4 bases; nucleotides outside the gene matches: 7. Germline CDR1 reads KGHSH; CDR2 reads LQKENI. The CDR3 DNA sequence: TGTGCCAGCTCACCACCTTCTAGCGGGAGGGTTGGTTACGAGCAGTACTTC. This gives the protein CASSPPSSGRVGYEQYF.

The CDR3 DNA reads TGTGCCAGCAGCGTAAGCGCACTTTCTATCTACAATGAGCAGTTCTTC. It specifies CASSVSALSIYNEQFF. The chain combines TRBV7-3 with TRBJ2-1; D gene ambiguous. This CDR3 comprises 16 residues. Germline lookup yields CDR1 SGHTA and CDR2 FQGTGA. Deletions cut 5 bases from V and 3 bases from J, with 17 bases between.

In this sample, this clone turned up a few times. This chain uses TRBV5-1 with TRBJ2-2; 13 nucleotides agree with TRBD2. Germline V gene data show CDR1 as SGHRS and CDR2 as YFSETQ. CDR3 size: 17 residues. Trimming removed 0 bases from V and 4 bases from J; junction bases left unmatched: 3. CDR3 nucleotide sequence: TGCGCCAGCAGCTTGGGAACTAGCGGGAGGGCCACCGGGGAGCTGTTTTTT. Encoded protein: CASSLGTSGRATGELFF. The full variable domain, with the rest looked up from reference TRBV5-1 and TRBJ2-2, is KAGVTQTPRYLIKTRGQQVTLSCSPISGHRSVSWYQQTPGQGLQFLFEYFSETQRNKGNFPGRFSGRQFSNSRSEMNVSTLELGDSALYLCASSLGTSGRATGELFFGEGSRLTVL.

The CDR3 is CASGGRGPETQYF. Here the CDR3 DNA reads TGTGCCTCCGGGGGGCGGGGTCCAGAGACCCAGTACTTC. V and J are TRBV30 and TRBJ2-5; tentatively, D is TRBD2 (7 bases). Germline V gene data show CDR1 as GTSNPN and CDR2 as SVGIG (reference sequence). Trimming shortened V by 7 bases and J by 4 bases, and 16 bases separated the two germline ends. The CDR3 has 13 amino acids.

The V and J genes are TRBV5-8 and TRBJ1-1; 7 nucleotides align to TRBD1. V lost 8 bases to trimming and J lost 0 bases; unmatched junction nucleotides: 7. The CDR3 has 14 residues. Germline V gene lookup returns CDR1 SGHTS and CDR2 YDEGEE. CDR3 residues: CASKQGFVNTEAFF. The DNA of the CDR3 is TGTGCCAGTAAACAGGGGTTTGTGAACACTGAAGCTTTCTTT.

The rearrangement uses TRBV2 and TRBJ2-2; D remains unclear. The length of the CDR3 is 12 residues. The germline V and J ends were trimmed by 8 bases and 7 bases, with 11 bases remaining between them. Germline CDR1 is SNHLY and CDR2 is FYNNEI. The CDR3 here is CASGDNGGELFF. The DNA of the CDR3 is TGTGCCAGCGGAGATAACGGCGGGGAGCTGTTTTTT.

The sample holds a few counts of this clone. The chain recombines TRBV10-1 with TRBJ1-3; D remains unclear. The CDR3 runs 13 residues. V was trimmed by 6 bases and J by 0 bases, leaving 6 bases between them. The germline gives CDR1 WNHNN, CDR2 SYGVQD (reference sequence). The CDR3 region has the DNA TGCGCCAGCAGCATGAACTCTGGAAACACCATATATTTT. It yields the protein CASSMNSGNTIYF.

The CDR3 DNA reads TGTGCCAGCAGCGTAGCCCAGGCGAACTATGGCTACACCTTC. This gives the protein CASSVAQANYGYTF. The chain uses TRBV9 and TRBJ1-2; no firm D call. CDR1 and CDR2 from the germline V gene are SGDLS and YYNGEE. There are 14 residues in the CDR3. V gave up 0 bases and J gave up 2 bases, with 8 bases separating them.

The chain is built from TRBV5-6 and TRBJ1-5, with 9 nucleotides matching TRBD1. V lost 0 bases and J lost 4; bases outside the gene matches: 2. The CDR3 is 15 amino acids. From germline, CDR1 is SGHDT and CDR2 YYEEEE. The DNA of the CDR3 is TGTGCCAGCAGCTTGGCCGGGACAGGGAATCAGCCCCAGCATTTT. Its protein is CASSLAGTGNQPQHF.

The chain is built from TRBV6-5 and TRBJ1-1; D call uncertain. The V and J ends lost 7 bases and 4 bases respectively, with 7 bases between them. Germline V gene lookup returns CDR1 MNHEY and CDR2 SVGAGI. There are 11 residues in the CDR3. The CDR3 reads CASTTSTEAFF. DNA of the CDR3: TGTGCCAGCACTACGAGCACTGAAGCTTTCTTT.

V usage is TRBV18 and J usage is TRBJ2-1; the D call may be TRBD1 or TRBD2 (5 bases each). The V gene's germline CDR1 is KGHSH and CDR2 LQKENI. CDR3 length: 15 residues. The V end lost 0 bases, the J end lost 3 bases, and 9 bases lay between the germline ends. As DNA, the CDR3 is TGTGCCAGCTCACCACCCGGGGCCGTCTACAATGAGCAGTTCTTC. Translation: CASSPPGAVYNEQFF. The variable domain in full, completed from reference TRBV18 and TRBJ2-1, reads NAGVMQNPRHLVRRRGQEARLRCSPMKGHSHVYWYRQLPEEGLKFMVYLQKENIIDESGMPKERFSAEFPKEGPSILRIQQVVRGDSAAYFCASSPPGAVYNEQFFGPGTRLTVL.

This CDR3 is CASKRAANADTQYF. The CDR3 DNA is TGTGCCAGCAAACGGGCTGCCAACGCAGATACGCAGTATTTT. The J gene is TRBJ2-3, the V gene TRBV7-3; D not certain. The CDR3 runs 14 residues. The V gene's germline CDR1 is SGHTA and CDR2 FQGTGA. Trimming removed 7 bases from V and 4 bases from J, with 15 bases in between.

The genes are TRBV5-1 and TRBJ1-1; no firm D call. The CDR3 extends over 12 amino acids. V dropped 2 bases and J dropped 6 bases, with 8 bases sitting between them. Germline V gene data show CDR1 as SGHRS and CDR2 as YFSETQ. The CDR3 region is CASSFQGSEAFF. For the CDR3, the DNA is TGCGCCAGCAGCTTTCAAGGTTCTGAAGCTTTCTTT.

The gene calls are TRBV6-1 and TRBJ1-6; 7 nucleotides align to TRBD1. Trimming cost V 8 bases and J 7 bases; bases outside gene matches: 11. The CDR3 has 15 amino acids. The germline V gene has CDR1 MNHNS and CDR2 SASEGT. The CDR3 loop reads CASDRRQGSNSPLHF. In DNA form, the CDR3 reads TGTGCCAGCGACCGACGACAGGGTAGCAATTCACCCCTCCACTTT.

This chain uses TRBV29-1 with TRBJ2-5; 8 bases agree with TRBD2. The V gene's germline CDR1 is SQVTM and CDR2 ANQGSEA. Trimming removed 7 bases from V and 4 bases from J; junction bases left unmatched: 8. The CDR3 has 13 amino acids. Here the CDR3 DNA reads TGCAGCGCTCCCAGGACTAGCTCAGAGACCCAGTACTTC. It codes for CSAPRTSSETQYF.

The V call is TRBV7-8, the J call TRBJ1-2, with D possibly matching TRBD1 (5 bases). V lost 5 bases, J lost 4 bases, and 17 bases lay in between. The CDR3 loop spans 15 amino acids. Germline V CDR1 and CDR2: SGHVS, FQNEAQ. The CDR3 DNA reads TGTGCCAGCAGCCCCCCGGGACGGAGATTCTATGGCTACACCTTC. It is translated as CASSPPGRRFYGYTF.